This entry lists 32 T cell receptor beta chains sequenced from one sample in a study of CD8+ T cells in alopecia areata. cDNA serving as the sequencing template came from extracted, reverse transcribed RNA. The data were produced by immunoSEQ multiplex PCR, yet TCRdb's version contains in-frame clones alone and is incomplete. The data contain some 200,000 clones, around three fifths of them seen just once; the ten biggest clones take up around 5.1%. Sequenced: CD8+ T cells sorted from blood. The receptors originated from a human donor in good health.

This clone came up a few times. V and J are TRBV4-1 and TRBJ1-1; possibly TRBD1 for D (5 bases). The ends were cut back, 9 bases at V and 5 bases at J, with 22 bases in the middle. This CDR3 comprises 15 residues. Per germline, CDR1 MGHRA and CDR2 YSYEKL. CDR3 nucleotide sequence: TGCGCCAGTGGGGCCGACCTTTCTGAGTGGACTGAAGCTTTCTTT. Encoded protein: CASGADLSEWTEAFF.

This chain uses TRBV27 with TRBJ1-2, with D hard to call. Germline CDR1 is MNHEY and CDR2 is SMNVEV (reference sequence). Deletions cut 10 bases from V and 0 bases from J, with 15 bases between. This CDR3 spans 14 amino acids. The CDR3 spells CANQTPLANYGYTF. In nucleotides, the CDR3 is TGTGCCAACCAGACACCATTAGCTAACTATGGCTACACCTTC.

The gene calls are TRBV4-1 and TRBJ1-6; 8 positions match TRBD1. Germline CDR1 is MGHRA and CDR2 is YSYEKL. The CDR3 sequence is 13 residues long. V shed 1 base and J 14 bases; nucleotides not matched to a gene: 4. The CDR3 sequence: CASSQGTGQALHF. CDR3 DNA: TGCGCCAGCAGCCAAGGGACAGGGCAGGCCCTCCACTTT.

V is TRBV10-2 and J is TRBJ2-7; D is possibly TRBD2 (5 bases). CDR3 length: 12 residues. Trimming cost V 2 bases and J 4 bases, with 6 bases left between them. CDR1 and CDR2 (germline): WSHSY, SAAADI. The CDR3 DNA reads TGCGCCAGCAGTGAGCGGGATTACGAGCAGTACTTC. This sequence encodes CASSERDYEQYF.

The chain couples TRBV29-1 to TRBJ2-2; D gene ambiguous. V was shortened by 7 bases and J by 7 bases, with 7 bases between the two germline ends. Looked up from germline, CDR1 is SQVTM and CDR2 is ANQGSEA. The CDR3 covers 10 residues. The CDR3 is CSGLVGELFF. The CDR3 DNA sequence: TGCAGCGGTCTGGTCGGGGAGCTGTTTTTT.

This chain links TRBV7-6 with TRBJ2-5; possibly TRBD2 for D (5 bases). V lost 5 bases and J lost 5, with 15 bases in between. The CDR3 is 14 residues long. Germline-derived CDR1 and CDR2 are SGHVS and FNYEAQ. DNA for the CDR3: TGTGCCAGCAGCGTCTGGACCGGGGAGGAGACCCAGTACTTC. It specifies CASSVWTGEETQYF.

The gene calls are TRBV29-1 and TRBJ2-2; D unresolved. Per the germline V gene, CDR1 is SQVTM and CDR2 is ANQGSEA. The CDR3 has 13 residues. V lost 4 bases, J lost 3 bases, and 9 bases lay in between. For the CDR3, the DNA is TGCAGCGTTGGGGCAGGTGACACCGGGGAGCTGTTTTTT. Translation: CSVGAGDTGELFF.

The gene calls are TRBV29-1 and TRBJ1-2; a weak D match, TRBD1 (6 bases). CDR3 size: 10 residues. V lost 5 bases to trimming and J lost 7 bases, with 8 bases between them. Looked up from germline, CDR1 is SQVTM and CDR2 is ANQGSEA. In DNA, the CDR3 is TGCAGCGTTAAGGGGGTTGGCTACACCTTC. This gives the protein CSVKGVGYTF.

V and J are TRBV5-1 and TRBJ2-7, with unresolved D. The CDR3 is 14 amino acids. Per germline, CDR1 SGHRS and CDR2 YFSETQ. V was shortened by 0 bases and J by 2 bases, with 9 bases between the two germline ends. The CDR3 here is CASSLGQDPYEQYF. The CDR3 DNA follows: TGCGCCAGCAGCTTGGGCCAGGACCCCTACGAGCAGTACTTC.

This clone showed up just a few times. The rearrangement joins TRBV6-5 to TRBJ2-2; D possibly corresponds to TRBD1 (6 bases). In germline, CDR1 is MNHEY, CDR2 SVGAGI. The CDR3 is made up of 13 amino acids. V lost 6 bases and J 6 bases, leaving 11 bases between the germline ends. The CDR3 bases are TGTGCCAGCAGCAACAGGGTAGCCGGGGAGCTGTTTTTT. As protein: CASSNRVAGELFF.

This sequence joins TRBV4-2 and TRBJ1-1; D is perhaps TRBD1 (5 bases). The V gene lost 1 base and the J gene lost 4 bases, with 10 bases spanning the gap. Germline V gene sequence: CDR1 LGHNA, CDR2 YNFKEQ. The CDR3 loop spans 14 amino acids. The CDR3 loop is CASSQAIGGTEAFF. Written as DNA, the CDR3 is TGTGCCAGCAGCCAAGCCATCGGGGGCACTGAAGCTTTCTTT.

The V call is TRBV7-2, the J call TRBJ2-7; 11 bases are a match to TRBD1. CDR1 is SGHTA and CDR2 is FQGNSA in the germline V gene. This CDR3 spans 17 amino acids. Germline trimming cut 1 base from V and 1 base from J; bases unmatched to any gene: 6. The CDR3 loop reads CASSLGTGGTTSYEQYF. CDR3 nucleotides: TGTGCCAGCAGCTTAGGGACAGGGGGCACGACGTCCTACGAGCAGTACTTC.

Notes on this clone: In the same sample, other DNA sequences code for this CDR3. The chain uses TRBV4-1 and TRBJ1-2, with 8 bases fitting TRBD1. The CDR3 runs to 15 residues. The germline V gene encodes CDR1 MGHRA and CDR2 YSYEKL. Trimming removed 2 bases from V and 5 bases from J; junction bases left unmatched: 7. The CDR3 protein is CASSQPGQGFYGYTF. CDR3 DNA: TGCGCCAGCAGCCAACCTGGACAGGGCTTTTATGGCTACACCTTC.

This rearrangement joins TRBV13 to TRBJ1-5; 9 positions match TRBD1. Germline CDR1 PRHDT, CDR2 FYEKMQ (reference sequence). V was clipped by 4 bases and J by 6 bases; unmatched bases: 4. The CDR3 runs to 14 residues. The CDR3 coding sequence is TGTGCCAGCAGCTCGGGACAGGGTGGTCAGCCCCAGCATTTT. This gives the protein CASSSGQGGQPQHF.

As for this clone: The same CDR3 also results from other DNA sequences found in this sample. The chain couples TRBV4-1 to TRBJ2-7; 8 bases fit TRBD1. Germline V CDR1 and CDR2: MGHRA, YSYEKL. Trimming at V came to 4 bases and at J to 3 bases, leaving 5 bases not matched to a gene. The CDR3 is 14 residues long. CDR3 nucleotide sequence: TGCGCCAGCAGCCCCGGACAGGGTAACTACGAGCAGTACTTC. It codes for CASSPGQGNYEQYF.

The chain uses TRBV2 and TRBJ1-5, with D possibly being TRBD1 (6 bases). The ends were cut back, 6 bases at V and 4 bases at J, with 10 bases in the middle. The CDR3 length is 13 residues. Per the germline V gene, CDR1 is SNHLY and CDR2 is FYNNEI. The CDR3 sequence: CASSDTGNQPQHF. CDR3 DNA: TGTGCCAGCAGCGATACAGGGAATCAGCCCCAGCATTTT.

As DNA, the CDR3 is TGTGCCAGCAGCCAGGGGAGGTACACTGAAGCTTTCTTT. Translating it yields CASSQGRYTEAFF. V and J are TRBV14 and TRBJ1-1; no clear D gene. The CDR3 runs to 13 residues. V was pared by 3 bases and J by 3 bases, with 8 bases between. The germline V gene encodes CDR1 SGHDN and CDR2 FVKESK.

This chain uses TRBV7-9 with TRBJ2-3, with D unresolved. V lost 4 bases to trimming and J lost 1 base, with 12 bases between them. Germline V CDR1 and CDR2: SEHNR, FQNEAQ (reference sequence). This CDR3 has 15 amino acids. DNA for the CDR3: TGTGCCAGCAGCTCAACTCGTGGGGGCACAGATACGCAGTATTTT. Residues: CASSSTRGGTDTQYF.

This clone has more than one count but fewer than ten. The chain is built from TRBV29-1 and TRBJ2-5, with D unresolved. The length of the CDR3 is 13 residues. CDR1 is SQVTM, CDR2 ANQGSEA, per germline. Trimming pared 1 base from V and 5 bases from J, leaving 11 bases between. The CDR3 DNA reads TGCAGCGTTGAAGTAGTTGGTTGGGAGACCCAGTACTTC. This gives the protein CSVEVVGWETQYF.

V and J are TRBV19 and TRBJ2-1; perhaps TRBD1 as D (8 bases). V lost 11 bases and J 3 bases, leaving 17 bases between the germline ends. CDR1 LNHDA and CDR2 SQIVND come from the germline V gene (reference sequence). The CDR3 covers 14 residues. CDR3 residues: CAAGQGLLYNEQFF. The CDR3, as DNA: TGTGCCGCCGGACAGGGACTACTCTACAATGAGCAGTTCTTC.

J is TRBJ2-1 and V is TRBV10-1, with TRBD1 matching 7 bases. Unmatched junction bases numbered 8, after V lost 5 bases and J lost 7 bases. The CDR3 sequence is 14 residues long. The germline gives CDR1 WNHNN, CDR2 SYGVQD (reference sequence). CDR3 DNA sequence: TGCGCCAGCAGTACGGGACAGATGAGAAATGAGCAGTTCTTC. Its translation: CASSTGQMRNEQFF.

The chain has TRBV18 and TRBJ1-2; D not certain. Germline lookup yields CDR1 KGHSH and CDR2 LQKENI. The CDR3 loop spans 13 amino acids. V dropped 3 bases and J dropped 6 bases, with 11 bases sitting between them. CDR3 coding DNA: TGTGCCAGCTCACCCCCAGATTCGGATGGCTACACCTTC. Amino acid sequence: CASSPPDSDGYTF.

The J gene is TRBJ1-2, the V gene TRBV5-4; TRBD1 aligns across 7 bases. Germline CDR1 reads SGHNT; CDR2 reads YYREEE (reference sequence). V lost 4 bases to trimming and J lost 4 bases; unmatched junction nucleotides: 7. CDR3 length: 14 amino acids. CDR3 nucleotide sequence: TGTGCCAGCAGCGGGAGAGGGGGCGCCTATGGCTACACCTTC. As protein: CASSGRGGAYGYTF.

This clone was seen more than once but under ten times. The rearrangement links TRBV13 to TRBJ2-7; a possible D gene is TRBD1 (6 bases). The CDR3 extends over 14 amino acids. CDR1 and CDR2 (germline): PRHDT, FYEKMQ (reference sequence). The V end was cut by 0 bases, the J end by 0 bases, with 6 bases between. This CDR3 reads CASSLGDSSYEQYF. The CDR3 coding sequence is TGTGCCAGCAGCTTAGGGGACAGCTCCTACGAGCAGTACTTC.

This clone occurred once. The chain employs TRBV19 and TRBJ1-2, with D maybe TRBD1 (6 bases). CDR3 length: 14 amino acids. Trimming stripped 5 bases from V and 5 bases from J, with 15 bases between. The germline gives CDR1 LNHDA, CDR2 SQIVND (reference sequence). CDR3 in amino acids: CASSWGPWAYGYTF. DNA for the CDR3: TGTGCCAGTAGTTGGGGGCCGTGGGCTTATGGCTACACCTTC.

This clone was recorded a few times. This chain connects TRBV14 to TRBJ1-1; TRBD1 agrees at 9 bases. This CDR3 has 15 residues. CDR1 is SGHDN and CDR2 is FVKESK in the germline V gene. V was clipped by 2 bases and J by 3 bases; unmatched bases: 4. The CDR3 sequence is CASSQWDRADTEAFF. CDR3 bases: TGTGCCAGCAGCCAATGGGACAGGGCGGACACTGAAGCTTTCTTT.

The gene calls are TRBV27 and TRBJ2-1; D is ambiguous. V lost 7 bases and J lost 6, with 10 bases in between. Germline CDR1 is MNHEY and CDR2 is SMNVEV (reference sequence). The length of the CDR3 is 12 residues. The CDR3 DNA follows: TGTGCCAGCACCAACTTTTTCAATGAGCAGTTCTTC. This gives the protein CASTNFFNEQFF.

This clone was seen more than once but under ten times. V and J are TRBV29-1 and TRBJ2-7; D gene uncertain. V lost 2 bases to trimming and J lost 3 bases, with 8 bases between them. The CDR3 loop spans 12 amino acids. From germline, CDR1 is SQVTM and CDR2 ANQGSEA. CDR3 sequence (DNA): TGCAGCGTTGAACAGAAAGACTACGAGCAGTACTTC. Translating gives CSVEQKDYEQYF.

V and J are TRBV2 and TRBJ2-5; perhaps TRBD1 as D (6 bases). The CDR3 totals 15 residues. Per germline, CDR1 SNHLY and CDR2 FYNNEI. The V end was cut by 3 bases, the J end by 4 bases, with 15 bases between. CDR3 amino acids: CASSDRWTDLETQYF. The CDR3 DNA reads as TGTGCCAGCAGTGACAGGTGGACAGATCTAGAGACCCAGTACTTC.

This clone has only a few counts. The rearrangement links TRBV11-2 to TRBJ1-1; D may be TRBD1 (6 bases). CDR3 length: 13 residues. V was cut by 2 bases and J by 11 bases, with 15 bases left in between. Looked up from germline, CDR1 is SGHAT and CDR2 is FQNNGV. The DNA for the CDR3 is TGTGCCAGCAGCTTAATCCAGGGGTCGGAGGCTTTCTTT. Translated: CASSLIQGSEAFF.

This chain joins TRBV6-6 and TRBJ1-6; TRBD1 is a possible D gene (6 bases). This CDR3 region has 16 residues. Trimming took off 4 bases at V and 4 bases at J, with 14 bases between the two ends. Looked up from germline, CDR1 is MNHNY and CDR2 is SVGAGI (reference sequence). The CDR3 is CASSSLRGQYNSPLHF. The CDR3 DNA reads TGTGCCAGCAGTTCCCTCCGGGGGCAATATAATTCACCCCTCCACTTT.

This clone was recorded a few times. In DNA, the CDR3 is TGTGCCAGCAGCGGACCCGGACTAGCGGAGACCCAGTACTTC. This translates into CASSGPGLAETQYF. The chain links TRBV9 to TRBJ2-5; 9 nucleotides align to TRBD2. The CDR3 covers 14 residues. The V gene's germline CDR1 is SGDLS and CDR2 YYNGEE. Germline trimming cut 3 bases from V and 5 bases from J; bases unmatched to any gene: 5.